This record looks at one TCR beta chain sequence and its context. Donors comprised only Caucasian adults living in Nashville, Tennessee. This sample stems from a study of shared clonotypes between healthy human individuals. Study overall: Sampling drew on donors who were a couple of women and a few men aged 18 to 49.

Generated by immunoSEQ multiplex PCR, the TCRdb table keeps only in-frame clones and is missing some. The repertoire consists of approximately 500,000 clones, with almost 80% occurring once and the leading ten covering roughly an eighth. The CDR3 totals 15 residues. The J segment lost 6 bases and the V segment lost 5 bases, leaving 10 bases of the junction unmatched. Looked up from germline, CDR1 is SGHTA and CDR2 is FQGNSA. Sequencing was done on a sample of PBMCs. This TCR was sampled from a woman in her 40s in good health. Some clones in this sample may be carry-over from other donors' samples. The rearrangement links TRBV7-2 to TRBJ2-7, with 10 bases identical to TRBD2. This CDR3 is CASSKPLAGAREQYF. The CDR3, as DNA: TGTGCCAGCAGCAAACCTCTAGCGGGAGCCCGCGAGCAGTACTTC.